This entry describes one T cell receptor (beta chain). This clonotype was detected ten times or more. The antigen it recognizes is unknown. Base qualities were left out, and no much larger clone turns up one base away. The junction carries 7 bases between V and J, which are trimmed by 5 bases and 0 bases respectively. From its cysteine to its phenylalanine, the CDR3 spans 14 amino acids. Only CDR3 DNA is held: 42 bases, read in frame from base 1. This sample stems from a study of T cells in Graves' hyperthyroidism and ophthalmopathy (dated by TCRdb to about 2019). For context, the study as a whole: TCR V-J signatures able to tell the groups apart were searched for in a discovery cohort of 90 to 100 patients, of whom more than 40 had Graves' ophthalmopathy and more than 55 had stable Graves' hyperthyroidism. Whether ophthalmopathy could be predicted prospectively was tested in an independent validation cohort made up of 18 hyperthyroidism patients plus 17 patients who later progressed to ophthalmopathy. The 90 or so discovery patients were randomly split 7:3 into training and test sets. In addition, the study compared T-cell repertoires in thyroid tissue and in blood from roughly six Graves' hyperthyroidism patients. After sampling, hyperthyroidism patients received methimazole starting at 30 mg daily, and ophthalmopathy patients received high-dose intravenous methylprednisolone. The paper reports TCR Vbeta CDR3 sequencing of roughly 140 peripheral blood samples: fewer than 50 ophthalmopathy, roughly 74 hyperthyroidism and around 17 progressor patients.

Stable Graves' hyperthyroidism was defined as no progression to ophthalmopathy during 18 months of follow-up. Hyperthyroidism patients were newly diagnosed, with disease duration under 2 months, and aged 18 to 65 years. The study excluded patients with uncontrolled infections, other autoimmune diseases, pregnancy or lactation. Clinical symptoms, serum thyroxine and TRAb, thyroid ultrasound, and orbital computed tomography formed the basis for the diagnoses. Trizol reagent was used to extract total RNA, and RNA quality was then checked on an Agilent 2100 Bioanalyzer. Broader findings and caveats from the paper: In cross-validation, a model built on a 13 V-J signature told ophthalmopathy apart from stable hyperthyroidism with 85% to 90% sensitivity and approximately 84% specificity, and in testing the same model reached 80%/75%. No statistical method was used to fix the sample size in advance, and group allocation was not hidden from the investigators. Most expanded thyroid clonotypes (frequency above 0.001) were also detected in blood, a finding suggesting that blood repertoires may reflect thyroid immune responses. During validation, the model predicted progression to ophthalmopathy a median of about 6.3 months ahead of onset, with almost 71% sensitivity and around 73% specificity.

The TCR beta CDR3 regions were amplified from RNA transcripts. The TCR CDR3 was subjected to a first round of RT-PCR using the HTBI primer set and the Qiagen OneStep RT-PCR kit. A second multiplex PCR round built the libraries, followed by size selection and purification. Sequencing of the libraries was done on an Illumina HiSeq2000 using paired-end 100 bp reads. For the original study's pipeline: SOAPnuke was used to process the raw data, with reads discarded if the reads contained adapters or uncalled bases, had a mean Phred below 15, or lacked an exact constant-primer or identifier match. COPE v1.2.5 was used to merge high-quality paired reads, and clonotypes were defined as unique nucleotide sequences. MiTCR v1.1 was used to align the clonotypes against IMGT TRBV, TRBD and TRBJ reference segments. The analysis was restricted to V-J combinations with a frequency above 0.0001, which together covered 98% to 99.2% of the repertoires. A TCS score was defined as the ratio of F50 (clonal expansion) to E x V (chaos), with BLOSUM62-based TCRdist applied between CDR3 peptides within each V-J. Welch's t-statistics and random forest reduced around 520 V-J features to roughly 13, which were used in a naive Bayes classifier (R e1071). TCRdb reanalyzed the raw reads on its own, using fastp at Q25 for trimming and MiXCR for clone calling, and kept in-frame beta chains. Each CDR3 protein gets just one entry, which takes the most common genes and DNA from the rows behind it. The authors' filters were not applied to this entry. This sample gives approximately 560,000 distinct CDR3 sequences in total; just over 45% of them show up just once. The ten biggest clones cover about 7.8% of the sample.

Source material: peripheral blood or thyroid tissue (not recorded which). Here the chain combines TRBV12-3 or TRBV12-4 and TRBJ1-4; the D gene cannot be resolved reliably. This TCR was sampled from a woman under 30 with Graves' hyperthyroidism. Donor details come from another sample of the same person, matched by shared clones. The CDR3: CASSTTTTNEKLFF. The nucleotide sequence is TGTGCCAGCAGTACCACAACAACTAATGAAAAACTGTTTTTT.